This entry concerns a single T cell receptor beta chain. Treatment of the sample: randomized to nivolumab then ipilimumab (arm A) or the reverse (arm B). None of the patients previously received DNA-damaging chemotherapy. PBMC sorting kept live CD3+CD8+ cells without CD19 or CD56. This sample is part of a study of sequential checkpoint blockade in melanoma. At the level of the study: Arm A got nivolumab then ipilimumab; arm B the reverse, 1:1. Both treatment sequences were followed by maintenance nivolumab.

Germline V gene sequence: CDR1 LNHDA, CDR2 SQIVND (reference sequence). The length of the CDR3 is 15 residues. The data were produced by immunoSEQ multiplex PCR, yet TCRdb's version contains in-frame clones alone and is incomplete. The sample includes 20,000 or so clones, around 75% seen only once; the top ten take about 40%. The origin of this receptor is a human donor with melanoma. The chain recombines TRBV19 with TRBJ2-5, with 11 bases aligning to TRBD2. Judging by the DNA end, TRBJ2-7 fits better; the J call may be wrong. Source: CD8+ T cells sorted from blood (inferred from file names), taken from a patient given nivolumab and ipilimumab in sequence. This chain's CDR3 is CASSILAGGGYEQYF. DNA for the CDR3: TGTGCCAGTAGTATACTAGCGGGAGGAGGCTACGAGCAGTACTTC.